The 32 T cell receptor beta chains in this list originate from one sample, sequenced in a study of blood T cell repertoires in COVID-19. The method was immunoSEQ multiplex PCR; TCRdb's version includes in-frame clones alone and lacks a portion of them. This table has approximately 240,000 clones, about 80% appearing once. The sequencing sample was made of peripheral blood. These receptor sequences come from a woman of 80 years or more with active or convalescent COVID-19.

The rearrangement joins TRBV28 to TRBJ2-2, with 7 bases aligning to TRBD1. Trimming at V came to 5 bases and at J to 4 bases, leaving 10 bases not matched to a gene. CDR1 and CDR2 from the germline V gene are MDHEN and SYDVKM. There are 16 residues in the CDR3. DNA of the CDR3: TGTGCCAGCAGTCTTCGGACAGGCGCGAGCACCGGGGAGCTGTTTTTT. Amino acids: CASSLRTGASTGELFF.

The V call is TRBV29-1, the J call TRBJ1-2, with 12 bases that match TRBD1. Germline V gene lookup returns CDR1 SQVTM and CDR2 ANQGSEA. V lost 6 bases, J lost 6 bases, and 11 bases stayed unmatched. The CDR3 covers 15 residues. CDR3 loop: CSVRDRGRLLDGYTF. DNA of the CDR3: TGCAGCGTCCGGGACAGGGGGCGATTATTGGATGGCTACACCTTC.

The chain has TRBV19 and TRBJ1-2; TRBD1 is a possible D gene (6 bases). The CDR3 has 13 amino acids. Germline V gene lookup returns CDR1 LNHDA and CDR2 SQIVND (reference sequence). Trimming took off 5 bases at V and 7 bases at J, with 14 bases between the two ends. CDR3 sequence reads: CASSPRQAFGYTF. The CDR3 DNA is TGTGCCAGTAGTCCCCGACAGGCCTTTGGCTACACCTTC.

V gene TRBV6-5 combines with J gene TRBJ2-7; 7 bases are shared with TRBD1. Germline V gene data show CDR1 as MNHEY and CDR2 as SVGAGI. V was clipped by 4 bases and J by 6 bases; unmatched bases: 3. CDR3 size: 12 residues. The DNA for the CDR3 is TGTGCCAGCAGTTTCTGGGACAGCGAGCAGTACTTC. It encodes CASSFWDSEQYF.

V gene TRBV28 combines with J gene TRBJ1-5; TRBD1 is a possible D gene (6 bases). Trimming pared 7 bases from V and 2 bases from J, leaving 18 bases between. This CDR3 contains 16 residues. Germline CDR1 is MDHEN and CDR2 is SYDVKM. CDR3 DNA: TGTGCCAGCACTAAGGGGGAAATCCTGGGCAATCAGCCCCAGCATTTT. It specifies CASTKGEILGNQPQHF.

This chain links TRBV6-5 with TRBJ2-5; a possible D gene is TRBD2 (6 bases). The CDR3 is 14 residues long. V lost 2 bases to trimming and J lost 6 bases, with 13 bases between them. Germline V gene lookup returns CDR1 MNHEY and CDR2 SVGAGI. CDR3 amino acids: CASSYGGAGKTQYF. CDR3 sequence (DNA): TGTGCCAGCAGTTACGGAGGGGCCGGGAAGACCCAGTACTTC.

The CDR3: CASSLSRTDTGELFF. In nucleotides, the CDR3 is TGTGCCAGCAGTTTAAGCCGGACAGACACCGGGGAGCTGTTTTTT. The V and J genes are TRBV28 and TRBJ2-2; a weak D match, TRBD1 (6 bases). V was trimmed by 2 bases and J by 3 bases, leaving 10 bases between them. The CDR3 extends over 15 amino acids. The germline V gene encodes CDR1 MDHEN and CDR2 SYDVKM.

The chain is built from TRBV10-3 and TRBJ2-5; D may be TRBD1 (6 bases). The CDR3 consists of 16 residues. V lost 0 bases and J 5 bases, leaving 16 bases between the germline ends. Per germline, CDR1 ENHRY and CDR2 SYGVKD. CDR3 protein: CAISESKIQGEETQYF. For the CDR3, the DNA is TGTGCCATCAGTGAGTCAAAGATACAGGGAGAGGAGACCCAGTACTTC.

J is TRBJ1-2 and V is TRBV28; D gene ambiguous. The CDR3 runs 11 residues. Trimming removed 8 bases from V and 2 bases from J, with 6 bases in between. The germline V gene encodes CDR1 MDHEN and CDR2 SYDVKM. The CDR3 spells CASRQNYGYTF. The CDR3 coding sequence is TGTGCCAGCCGCCAGAACTATGGCTACACCTTC.

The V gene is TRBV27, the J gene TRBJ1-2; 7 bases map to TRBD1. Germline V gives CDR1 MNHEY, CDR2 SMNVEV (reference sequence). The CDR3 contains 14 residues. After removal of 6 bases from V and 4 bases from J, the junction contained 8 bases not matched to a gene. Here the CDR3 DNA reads TGTGCCAGCAGCCCTTACAGGGGACCCTATGGCTACACCTTC. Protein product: CASSPYRGPYGYTF.

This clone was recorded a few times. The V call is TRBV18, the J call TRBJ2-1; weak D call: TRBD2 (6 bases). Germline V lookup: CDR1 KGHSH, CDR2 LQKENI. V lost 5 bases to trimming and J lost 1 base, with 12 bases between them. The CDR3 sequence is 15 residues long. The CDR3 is CASSRREDSYNEQFF. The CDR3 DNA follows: TGTGCCAGCTCAAGAAGGGAGGATTCCTACAATGAGCAGTTCTTC.

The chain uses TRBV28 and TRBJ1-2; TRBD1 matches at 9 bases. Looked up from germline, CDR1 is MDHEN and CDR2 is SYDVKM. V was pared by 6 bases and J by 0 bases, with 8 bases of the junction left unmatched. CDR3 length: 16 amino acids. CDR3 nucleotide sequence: TGTGCCAGCAGCGGACAGGGGTCAGTTCCTAACTATGGCTACACCTTC. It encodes CASSGQGSVPNYGYTF.

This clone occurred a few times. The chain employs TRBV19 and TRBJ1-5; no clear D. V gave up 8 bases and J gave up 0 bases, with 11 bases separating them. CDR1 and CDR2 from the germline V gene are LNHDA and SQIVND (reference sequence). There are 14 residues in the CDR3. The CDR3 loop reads CASQGSLSNQPQHF. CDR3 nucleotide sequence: TGTGCCAGTCAAGGGAGCCTTAGCAATCAGCCCCAGCATTTT.

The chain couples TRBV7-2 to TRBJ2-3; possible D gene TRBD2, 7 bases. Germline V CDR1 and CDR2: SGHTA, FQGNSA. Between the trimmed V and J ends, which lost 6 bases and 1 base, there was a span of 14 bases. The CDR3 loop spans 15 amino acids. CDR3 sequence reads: CASRVKGGGTDTQYF. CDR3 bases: TGTGCCAGCAGGGTCAAGGGGGGGGGCACAGATACGCAGTATTTT.

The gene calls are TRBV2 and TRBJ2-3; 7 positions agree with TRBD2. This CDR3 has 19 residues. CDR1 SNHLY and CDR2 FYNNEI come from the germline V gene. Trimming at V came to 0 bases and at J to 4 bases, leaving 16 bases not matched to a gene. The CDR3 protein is CASSEAGWSGGGGADTQYF. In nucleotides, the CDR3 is TGTGCCAGCAGTGAAGCGGGTTGGAGTGGCGGGGGAGGGGCAGATACGCAGTATTTT.

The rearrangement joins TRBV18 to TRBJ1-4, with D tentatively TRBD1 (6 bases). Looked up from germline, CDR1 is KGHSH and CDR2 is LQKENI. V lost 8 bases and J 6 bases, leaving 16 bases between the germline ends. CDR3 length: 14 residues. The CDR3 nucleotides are TGTGCCAGCCACCGGGGGGGCGCGGATGAAAAACTGTTTTTT. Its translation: CASHRGGADEKLFF.

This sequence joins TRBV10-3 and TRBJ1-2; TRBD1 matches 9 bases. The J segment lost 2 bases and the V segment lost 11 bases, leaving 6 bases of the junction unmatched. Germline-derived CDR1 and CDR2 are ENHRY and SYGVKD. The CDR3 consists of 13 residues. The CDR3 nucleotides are TGTGCCCTCTCACAGGGGGCGAACTATGGCTACACCTTC. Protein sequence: CALSQGANYGYTF.

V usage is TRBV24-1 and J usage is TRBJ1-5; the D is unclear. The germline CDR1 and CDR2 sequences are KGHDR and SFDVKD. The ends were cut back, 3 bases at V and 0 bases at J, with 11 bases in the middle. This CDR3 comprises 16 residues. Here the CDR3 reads CATSDPSGHSNQPQHF. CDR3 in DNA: TGTGCCACCAGTGATCCTAGCGGGCATAGCAATCAGCCCCAGCATTTT.

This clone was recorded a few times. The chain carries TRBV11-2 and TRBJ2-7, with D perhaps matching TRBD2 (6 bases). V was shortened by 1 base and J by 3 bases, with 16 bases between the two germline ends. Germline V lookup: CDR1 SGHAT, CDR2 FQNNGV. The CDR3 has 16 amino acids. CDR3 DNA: TGTGCCAGCAGCTTAGCTTTTGGGCCCGGGGGCTACGAGCAGTACTTC. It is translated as CASSLAFGPGGYEQYF.

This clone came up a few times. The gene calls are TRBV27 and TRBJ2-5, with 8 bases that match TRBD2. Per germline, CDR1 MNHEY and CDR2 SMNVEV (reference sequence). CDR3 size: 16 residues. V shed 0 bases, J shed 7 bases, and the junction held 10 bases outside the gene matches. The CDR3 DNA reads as TGTGCCAGCAGTTTATCCTCGGCTAGCGGGCCAGGGACCCAGTACTTC. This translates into CASSLSSASGPGTQYF.

The CDR3 reads CASRGATSTDTQYF. The CDR3 DNA is TGCGCCAGCAGGGGGGCTACTAGCACAGATACGCAGTATTTT. This sequence joins TRBV5-1 and TRBJ2-3, with D possibly matching TRBD1 (6 bases). V dropped 5 bases and J dropped 0 bases, with 10 bases sitting between them. The CDR3 runs to 14 residues. CDR1 and CDR2 (germline): SGHRS, YFSETQ.

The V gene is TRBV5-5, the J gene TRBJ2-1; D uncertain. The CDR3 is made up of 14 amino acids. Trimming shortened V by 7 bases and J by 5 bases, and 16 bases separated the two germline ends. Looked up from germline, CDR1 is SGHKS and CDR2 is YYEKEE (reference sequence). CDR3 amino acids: CASRKTSGDNEQFF. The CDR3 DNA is TGTGCCAGCCGAAAAACATCGGGTGACAATGAGCAGTTCTTC.

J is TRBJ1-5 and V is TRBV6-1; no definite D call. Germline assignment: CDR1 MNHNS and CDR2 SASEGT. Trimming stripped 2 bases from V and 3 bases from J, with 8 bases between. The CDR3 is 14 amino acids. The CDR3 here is CASSENTYNQPQHF. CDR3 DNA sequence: TGTGCCAGCAGTGAAAACACATACAATCAGCCCCAGCATTTT.

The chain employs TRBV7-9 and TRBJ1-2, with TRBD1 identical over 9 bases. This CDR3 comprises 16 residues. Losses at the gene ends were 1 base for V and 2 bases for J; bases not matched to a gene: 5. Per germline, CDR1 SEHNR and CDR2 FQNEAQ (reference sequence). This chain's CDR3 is CASSLDRDRENYGYTF. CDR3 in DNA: TGTGCCAGCAGCTTAGACCGGGACAGGGAAAACTATGGCTACACCTTC.

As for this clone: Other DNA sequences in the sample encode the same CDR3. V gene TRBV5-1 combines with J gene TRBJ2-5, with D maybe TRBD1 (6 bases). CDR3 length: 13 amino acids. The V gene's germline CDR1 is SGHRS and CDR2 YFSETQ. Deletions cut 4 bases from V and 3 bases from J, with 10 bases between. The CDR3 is CASSLPGEETQYF. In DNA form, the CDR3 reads TGCGCCAGCAGCCTACCAGGGGAAGAGACCCAGTACTTC.

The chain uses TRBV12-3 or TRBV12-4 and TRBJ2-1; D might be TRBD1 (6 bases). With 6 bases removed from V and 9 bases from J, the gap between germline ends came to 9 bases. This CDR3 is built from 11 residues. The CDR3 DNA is TGTGCCAGCAGAACGACAGGTGAGCAGTTCTTC. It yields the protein CASRTTGEQFF.

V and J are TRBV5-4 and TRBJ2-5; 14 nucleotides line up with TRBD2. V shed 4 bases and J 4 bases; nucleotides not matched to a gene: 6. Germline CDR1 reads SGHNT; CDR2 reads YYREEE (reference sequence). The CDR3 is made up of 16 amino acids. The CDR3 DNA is TGTGCCAGCAGCCGGGGACTAGCGGGAGTCGGAGAGACCCAGTACTTC. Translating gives CASSRGLAGVGETQYF.

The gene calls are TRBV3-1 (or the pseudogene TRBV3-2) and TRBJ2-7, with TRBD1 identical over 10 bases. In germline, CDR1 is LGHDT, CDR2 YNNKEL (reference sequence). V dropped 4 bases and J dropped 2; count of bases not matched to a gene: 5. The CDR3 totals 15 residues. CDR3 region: CASSPRDRGTYEQYF. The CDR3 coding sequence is TGTGCCAGCAGCCCAAGGGACAGGGGAACCTACGAGCAGTACTTC.

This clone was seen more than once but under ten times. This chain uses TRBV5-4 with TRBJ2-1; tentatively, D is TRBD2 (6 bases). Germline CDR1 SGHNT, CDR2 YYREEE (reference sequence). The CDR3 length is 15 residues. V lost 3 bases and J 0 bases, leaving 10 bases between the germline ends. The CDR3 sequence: CASSYREFSYNEQFF. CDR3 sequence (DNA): TGTGCCAGCAGCTACCGGGAGTTCTCCTACAATGAGCAGTTCTTC.

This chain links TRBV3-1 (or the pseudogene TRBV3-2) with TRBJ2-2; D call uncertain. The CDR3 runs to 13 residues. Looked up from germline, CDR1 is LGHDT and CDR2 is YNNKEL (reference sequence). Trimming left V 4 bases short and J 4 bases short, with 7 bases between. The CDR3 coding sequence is TGTGCCAGCAGCCTTCCGGTCACCGGGGAGCTGTTTTTT. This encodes CASSLPVTGELFF.

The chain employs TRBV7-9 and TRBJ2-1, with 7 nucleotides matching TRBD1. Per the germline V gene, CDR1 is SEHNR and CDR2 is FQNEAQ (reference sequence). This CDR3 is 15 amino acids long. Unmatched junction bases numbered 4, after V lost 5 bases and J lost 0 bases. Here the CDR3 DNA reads TGTGCCAGCAGCCGACAGGGAAGCTCCTACAATGAGCAGTTCTTC. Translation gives CASSRQGSSYNEQFF. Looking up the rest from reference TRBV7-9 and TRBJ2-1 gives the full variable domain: DTGVSQNPRHKITKRGQNVTFRCDPISEHNRLYWYRQTLGQGPEFLTYFQNEAQLEKSRLLSDRFSAERPKGSFSTLEIQRTEQGDSAMYLCASSRQGSSYNEQFFGPGTRLTVL.

CDR3 coding DNA: TGTGCCAGCAGCCTGGACAGGGGGACTGAAGCTTTCTTT. Its translation is CASSLDRGTEAFF. The V call is TRBV5-4, the J call TRBJ1-1; TRBD1 matches 10 bases. The CDR3 extends over 13 amino acids. V shed 4 bases and J 5 bases; nucleotides not matched to a gene: 2. CDR1 and CDR2 (germline): SGHNT, YYREEE (reference sequence). The variable domain in full, completed from reference TRBV5-4 and TRBJ1-1, reads ETGVTQSPTHLIKTRGQQVTLRCSSQSGHNTVSWYQQALGQGPQFIFQYYREEENGRGNFPPRFSGLQFPNYSSELNVNALELDDSALYLCASSLDRGTEAFFGQGTRLTVV.